One and the same sample provided the 14 T cell receptor beta chains below, sequenced in a study of cytomegalovirus exposure and HLA in healthy donors. The PCR employed 60 Vbeta primers together with 13 Jbeta primers. Clones were read by immunoSEQ multiplex PCR, and TCRdb kept only the in-frame ones, dropping some. Seen here are 150,000 to 200,000 clones, roughly 81% observed once, and the top ten hold roughly 5.2%. Sequenced input: PBMCs. These receptor sequences come from a woman aged 18-35 years in good health and CMV-seropositive.

This chain connects TRBV10-1 to TRBJ2-2; D remains unclear. From germline, CDR1 is WNHNN and CDR2 SYGVQD (reference sequence). This CDR3 comprises 16 residues. Trimming cost V 0 bases and J 0 bases, with 8 bases left between them. CDR3 in amino acids: CASSESAAANTGELFF. The CDR3 nucleotides read TGCGCCAGCAGTGAGTCCGCGGCCGCGAACACCGGGGAGCTGTTTTTT.

This chain connects TRBV7-2 to TRBJ2-3; TRBD2 agrees at 15 bases. V shed 8 bases, J shed 4 bases, and the junction held 16 bases outside the gene matches. The CDR3 runs 19 residues. Germline CDR1 reads SGHTA; CDR2 reads FQGNSA. The CDR3 sequence: CASPPSAGLAGGVADTQYF. Written as DNA, the CDR3 is TGTGCCAGCCCCCCAAGCGCGGGACTAGCGGGGGGCGTGGCAGATACGCAGTATTTT. The full variable domain, in which reference TRBV7-2 and TRBJ2-3 provide the parts outside the CDR3, is GAGVSQSPSNKVTEKGKDVELRCDPISGHTALYWYRQSLGQGLEFLIYFQGNSAPDKSGLPSDRFSAERTGGSVSTLTIQRTQQEDSAVYLCASPPSAGLAGGVADTQYFGPGTRLTVL.

V is TRBV6-5 and J is TRBJ1-2; a possible D gene is TRBD1 (5 bases). V was clipped by 5 bases and J by 6 bases, with 13 bases between them. CDR3 size: 13 residues. Germline V gives CDR1 MNHEY, CDR2 SVGAGI. CDR3 nucleotides: TGTGCCAGCAGTCAGGTCAGGGATGATGGCTACACCTTC. Translation: CASSQVRDDGYTF.

The V call is TRBV18, the J call TRBJ1-1; 10 bases line up with TRBD1. Germline CDR1 and CDR2: KGHSH and LQKENI. The CDR3 extends over 15 amino acids. J was trimmed by 6 bases and V by 3 bases; bases with no gene match: 7. CDR3 in amino acids: CASSPGQGSRSEAFF. DNA for the CDR3: TGTGCCAGCTCACCGGGACAGGGGAGTAGATCTGAAGCTTTCTTT.

This chain uses TRBV6-5 with TRBJ2-7; weak D call: TRBD1 (6 bases). CDR1 MNHEY and CDR2 SVGAGI come from the germline V gene. V was cut by 6 bases and J by 5 bases, with 8 bases left in between. This CDR3 is built from 11 residues. The CDR3 protein is CASSRGDEQYF. The CDR3 DNA reads as TGTGCCAGCAGCAGGGGCGACGAGCAGTACTTC.

In its sample, this clone was seen once. The chain carries TRBV15 and TRBJ2-5; TRBD2 matches at 8 bases. The trim removed 5 bases at V and 5 bases at J, leaving 7 bases unmatched. Germline CDR1 and CDR2: LNHNV and YYDKDF (reference sequence). CDR3 length: 14 residues. For the CDR3, the DNA is TGTGCCACCAGCGCCCGGACTAGCAGCGAGACCCAGTACTTC. Translation gives CATSARTSSETQYF.

V and J are TRBV11-2 and TRBJ2-1, with a tentative D call TRBD2 (6 bases). This CDR3 has 12 residues. The germline V gene encodes CDR1 SGHAT and CDR2 FQNNGV. Trimming shortened V by 4 bases and J by 11 bases, and 12 bases separated the two germline ends. The CDR3 nucleotides are TGTGCCAGCAGCTCTGAGGGGACTCAGCAGTTCTTC. Translating gives CASSSEGTQQFF.

The chain has TRBV5-6 and TRBJ2-7; TRBD2 matches 8 bases. V trimming: 4 bases; J trimming: 3 bases; junction bases outside the gene matches: 6. The CDR3 runs 14 residues. Germline CDR1 reads SGHDT; CDR2 reads YYEEEE. As DNA, the CDR3 is TGTGCCAGCAGCCAGGGACTAGGGCACTACGAGCAGTACTTC. Translated: CASSQGLGHYEQYF.

This chain joins TRBV7-8 and TRBJ1-4; no clear D. The CDR3 runs 16 residues. Trimming shortened V by 2 bases and J by 8 bases, and 18 bases separated the two germline ends. Germline V gene data show CDR1 as SGHVS and CDR2 as FQNEAQ. CDR3 in DNA: TGTGCCAGCAGCTTAAGTCCGATGTTCCTGCGGGAAAAACTGTTTTTT. Translation gives CASSLSPMFLREKLFF.

The chain has TRBV1 and TRBJ1-1; no DNA check was done on the table's D call, TRBD1. TRBV1 has pseudogene status. The CDR3 consists of 16 residues. Here the CDR3 DNA reads TGCACCAGCAGCCAAGAGGGGAAAAGAGGGGGCACTGAAGCTTTCTTT. Translating it yields CTSSQEGKRGGTEAFF.

V usage is TRBV19 and J usage is TRBJ2-5; 8 bases are a match to TRBD2. The V segment lost 1 base and the J segment 3 bases; nucleotides outside the gene matches: 7. Germline lookup yields CDR1 LNHDA and CDR2 SQIVND (reference sequence). This CDR3 has 16 residues. The CDR3 is CASSIGRAGAKETQYF. The CDR3 region has the DNA TGTGCCAGTAGTATAGGAAGAGCGGGGGCTAAAGAGACCCAGTACTTC.

The chain carries TRBV7-9 and TRBJ1-1; D may be TRBD1 (6 bases). The CDR3 extends over 15 amino acids. Germline V gene data show CDR1 as SEHNR and CDR2 as FQNEAQ (reference sequence). Trimming shortened V by 5 bases and J by 0 bases, and 13 bases separated the two germline ends. The CDR3 DNA sequence: TGTGCCAGCAGCCGGGGGGACAAAGTGAACACTGAAGCTTTCTTT. Translated, it gives CASSRGDKVNTEAFF.

As regards this clone: A read error may produce the germline difference seen at one junction end. The genes are TRBV6-1 and TRBJ2-6; tentatively, D is TRBD1 (5 bases). The CDR3 length is 16 residues. Germline CDR1 and CDR2: MNHNS and SASEGT. CDR3: CASSEGPGSGANGLTF. DNA of the CDR3: TGTGCCAGCAGTGAAGGCCCCGGCTCTGGGGCCAACGGCCTGACTTTC.

The V call is TRBV7-8, the J call TRBJ2-3; D possibly corresponds to TRBD1 (6 bases). V dropped 3 bases and J dropped 6 bases, with 16 bases sitting between them. Germline values: CDR1 SGHVS, CDR2 FQNEAQ. The CDR3 is 15 residues long. The CDR3, as DNA: TGTGCCAGCAGCTTTGCAGCAGGGGCCTCCGATACGCAGTATTTT. Translating gives CASSFAAGASDTQYF.